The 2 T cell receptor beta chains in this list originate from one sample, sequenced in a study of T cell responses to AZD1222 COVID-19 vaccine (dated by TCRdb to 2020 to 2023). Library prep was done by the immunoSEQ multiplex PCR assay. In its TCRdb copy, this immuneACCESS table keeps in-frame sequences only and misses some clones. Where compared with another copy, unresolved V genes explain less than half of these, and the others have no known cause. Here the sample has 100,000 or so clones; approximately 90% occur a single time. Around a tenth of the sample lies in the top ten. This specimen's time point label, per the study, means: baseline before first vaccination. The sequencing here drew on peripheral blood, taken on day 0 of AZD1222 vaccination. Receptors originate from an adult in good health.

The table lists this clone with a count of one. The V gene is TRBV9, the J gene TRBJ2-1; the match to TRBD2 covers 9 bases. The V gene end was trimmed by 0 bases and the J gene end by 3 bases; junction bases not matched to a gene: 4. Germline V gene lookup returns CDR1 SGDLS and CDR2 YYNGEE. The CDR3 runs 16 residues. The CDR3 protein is CASSVAPSGIYNEQFF. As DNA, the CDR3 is TGTGCCAGCAGCGTAGCGCCTAGCGGGATCTACAATGAGCAGTTCTTC.

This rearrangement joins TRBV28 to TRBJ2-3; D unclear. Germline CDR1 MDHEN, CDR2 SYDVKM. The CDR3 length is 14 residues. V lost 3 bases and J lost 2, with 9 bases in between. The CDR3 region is CASSFVQTTDTQYF. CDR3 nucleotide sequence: TGTGCCAGCAGTTTCGTTCAGACCACAGATACGCAGTATTTT.